A selection of T cell receptor beta chains follows, all from one sample in a study of multiple sclerosis patients with progressive multifocal leukoencephalopathy. TCRdb's table, derived via immunoSEQ multiplex PCR, lists solely in-frame clones and lacks some. The data hold approximately 26,000 clones, with more than 70% observed a single time. The specimen sequenced was PBMCs. The receptors were gathered from a human donor with multiple sclerosis. Both conserved end residues are part of each CDR3. D genes are given only for firm matches. Part of the rows lack a size; the others show once, few, many or a class for expanded clones.

>TRBV9|TRBJ2-7|.|.
CASSAGDSQYF
TGTGCCAGCAGCGCTGGGGATTCGCAGTACTTC
>TRBV28|TRBJ2-3|.|TRBD1
CASSQIGQGAPDTQYF
TGTGCCAGCAGCCAAATCGGACAGGGGGCGCCAGATACGCAGTATTTT
>TRBV6-1|TRBJ2-7|.|.
CASIFGTQFYEQYF
TGTGCCAGCATATTCGGGACACAATTTTACGAGCAGTACTTC
>TRBV15|TRBJ1-1|.|TRBD1
CATSRARTGGTEAFF
TGTGCCACCAGCAGAGCTCGGACAGGGGGCACTGAAGCTTTCTTT
>TRBV7-9|TRBJ1-1|few|TRBD1
CASSLGQGDTEAFF
TGTGCCAGCAGCCTAGGACAGGGGGACACTGAAGCTTTCTTT
>TRBV11-2|TRBJ1-4|.|.
CASSLGASATNEKLFF
TGTGCCAGCAGCTTAGGGGCATCCGCAACTAATGAAAAACTGTTTTTT
>TRBV7-3|TRBJ2-2|.|.
CASSFGGTGELFF
TGTGCCAGCAGCTTCGGTGGCACCGGGGAGCTGTTTTTT
>TRBV10-2|TRBJ2-7|.|.
CASRYRDSYEQYF
TGCGCCAGCAGGTACAGGGATTCCTACGAGCAGTACTTC
>TRBV10-1|TRBJ1-2|.|.
CASRKVINYGYTF
TGCGCCAGCAGGAAAGTGATAAACTATGGCTACACCTTC
>TRBV27|TRBJ2-5|.|TRBD2
CASSGAREGETQYF
TGTGCCAGCAGTGGGGCAAGGGAGGGGGAGACCCAGTACTTC
>TRBV7-9|TRBJ1-1|.|.
CASSQNGPEAFF
TGTGCCAGCAGCCAGAACGGACCTGAAGCTTTCTTT
>TRBV19|TRBJ1-5|.|.
CASSIEGTRSSNQPQHF
TGTGCCAGTAGTATCGAAGGGACACGGTCCTCTAATCAGCCCCAGCATTTT
>TRBV5-1|TRBJ1-1|once|TRBD1
CASSLRAGGLSTEAFF
TGCGCCAGCAGCTTGCGGGCAGGGGGTCTGAGCACTGAAGCTTTCTTT